Below, 7 T cell receptor beta chains from the same sample are listed, as sequenced in a study of blood T cells in healthy people across ages. Using a J-beta primer mix together with a sample-barcoded 5' primer, a second PCR was run for about 6 to 11 cycles. From the 5' RACE reads, TCRdb called clonotypes with MiXCR, one entry per CDR3 protein. Among about 290,000 distinct CDR3 sequences, 25% to 30% were seen once, and the ten largest hold approximately 28%. Sample: blood. The receptors were gathered from a woman aged 65 to 85 in good health.

The gene calls are TRBV6-1 and TRBJ1-1; the D gene is possibly TRBD1 (5 bases). The ends were cut back, 4 bases at V and 11 bases at J, with 14 bases in the middle. The CDR3 extends over 12 amino acids. The germline V gene has CDR1 MNHNS and CDR2 SASEGT. DNA of the CDR3: TGTGCCAGCAGTGCCTATGGGACCGGGGCTTTCTTT. Translating gives CASSAYGTGAFF.

This clonotype came up a few times. V gene TRBV4-2 combines with J gene TRBJ2-1; 7 nucleotides line up with TRBD2. V shed 4 bases and J 1 base; nucleotides not matched to a gene: 7. CDR1 and CDR2 (germline): LGHNA, YNFKEQ. CDR3 length: 16 amino acids. CDR3 nucleotide sequence: TGTGCCAGCAGCCCAGCAGGGAGGGATTCCTACAATGAGCAGTTCTTC. As protein: CASSPAGRDSYNEQFF.

This clonotype was counted only a few times. This chain uses TRBV6-2 or TRBV6-3 with TRBJ2-1; D not certain. CDR1 is MNHEY and CDR2 is SVGEGT in the germline V gene. CDR3 length equals 12 residues. Trimming pared 5 bases from V and 6 bases from J, leaving 8 bases between. CDR3: CASSPLTNEQFF. CDR3 nucleotides: TGTGCCAGCAGTCCGCTGACCAATGAGCAGTTCTTC.

The rearrangement joins TRBV20-1 to TRBJ1-1; D might be TRBD1 (5 bases). Looked up from germline, CDR1 is DFQATT and CDR2 is SNEGSKA (reference sequence). This CDR3 is built from 16 residues. The germline V and J ends were trimmed by 0 bases and 7 bases, with 21 bases remaining between them. Here the CDR3 DNA reads TGCAGTGCTAGAGATCCGAGTTATAGGTCGGGGGATGAAGCTTTCTTT. Translated: CSARDPSYRSGDEAFF.

This chain uses TRBV20-1 with TRBJ1-5; maybe TRBD1 (6 bases). Looked up from germline, CDR1 is DFQATT and CDR2 is SNEGSKA (reference sequence). V lost 5 bases to trimming and J lost 5 bases, with 16 bases between them. This CDR3 comprises 14 residues. The CDR3 coding sequence is TGCAGTGCTCCTTCACGAGGGGGGGATCAGCCCCAGCATTTT. Translation: CSAPSRGGDQPQHF.

The chain recombines TRBV7-9 with TRBJ2-1; D gene unclear. This CDR3 has 11 residues. V dropped 5 bases and J dropped 10 bases, with 9 bases sitting between them. Per the germline V gene, CDR1 is SEHNR and CDR2 is FQNEAQ (reference sequence). CDR3 coding DNA: TGTGCCAGCAGCCCATTAATGGAGCAGTTCTTC. Its protein is CASSPLMEQFF.

This clonotype was seen more than once but under ten times. This chain uses TRBV18 with TRBJ2-7, with D possibly TRBD2 on 5 matching bases. V was clipped by 8 bases and J by 2 bases, with 16 bases between them. There are 14 residues in the CDR3. Germline V gene sequence: CDR1 KGHSH, CDR2 LQKENI. The CDR3 DNA sequence: TGTGCCAGCACCCCGGGAAGGCCTACCTACGAGCAGTACTTC. It specifies CASTPGRPTYEQYF.